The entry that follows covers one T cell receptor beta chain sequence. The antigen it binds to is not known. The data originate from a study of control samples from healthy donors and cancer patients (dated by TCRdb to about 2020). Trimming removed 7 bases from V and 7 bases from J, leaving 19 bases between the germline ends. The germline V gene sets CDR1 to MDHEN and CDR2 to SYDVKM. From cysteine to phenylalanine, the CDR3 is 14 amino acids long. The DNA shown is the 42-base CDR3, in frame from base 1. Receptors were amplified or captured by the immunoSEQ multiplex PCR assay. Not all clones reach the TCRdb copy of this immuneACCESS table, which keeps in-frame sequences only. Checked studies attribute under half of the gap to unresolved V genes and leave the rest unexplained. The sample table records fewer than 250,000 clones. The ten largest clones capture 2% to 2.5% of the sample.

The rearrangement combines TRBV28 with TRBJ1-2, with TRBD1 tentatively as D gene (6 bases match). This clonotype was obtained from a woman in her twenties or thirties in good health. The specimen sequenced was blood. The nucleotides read TGTGCCAGCACCCTTAACGGGGGGCGACTTGGCTACACCTTC. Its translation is CASTLNGGRLGYTF.